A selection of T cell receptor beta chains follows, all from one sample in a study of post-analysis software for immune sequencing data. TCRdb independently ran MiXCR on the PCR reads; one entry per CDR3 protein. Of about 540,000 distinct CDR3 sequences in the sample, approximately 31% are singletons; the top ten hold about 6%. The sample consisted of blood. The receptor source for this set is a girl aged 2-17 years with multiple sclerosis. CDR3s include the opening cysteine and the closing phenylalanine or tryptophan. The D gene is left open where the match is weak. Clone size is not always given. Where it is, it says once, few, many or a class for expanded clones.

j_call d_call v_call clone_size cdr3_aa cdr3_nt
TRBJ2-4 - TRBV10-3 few CAIKDLKNIQYF TGTGCCATCAAGGATCTGAAAAACATTCAGTACTTC
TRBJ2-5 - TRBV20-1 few CSAPDLLMGGTQYF TGCAGTGCTCCGGACTTGTTGATGGGGGGGACCCAGTACTTC
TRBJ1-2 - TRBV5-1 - CASSPFLFVQNYGYTF TGCGCCAGCAGCCCATTCCTATTCGTTCAAAACTATGGCTACACCTTC
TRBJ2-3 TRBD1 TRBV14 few CASSLRTGDDTDTQYF TGTGCCAGCAGCCTAAGGACAGGGGACGACACAGATACGCAGTATTTT
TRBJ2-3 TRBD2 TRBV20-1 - CSASPLLAGGTDTQYF TGCAGTGCTAGTCCCTTACTAGCGGGGGGCACAGATACGCAGTATTTT
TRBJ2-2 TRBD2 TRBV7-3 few CASSPVGGIGELFF TGTGCCAGCAGCCCCGTGGGGGGGATCGGGGAGCTGTTTTTT
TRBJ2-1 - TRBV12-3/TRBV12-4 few CASSFRGPEQFF TGTGCCAGCAGTTTCAGGGGTCCTGAGCAGTTCTTC
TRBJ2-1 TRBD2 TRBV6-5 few CASSYLGLAGEQFF TGTGCCAGCAGTTACCTCGGACTAGCGGGTGAGCAGTTCTTC
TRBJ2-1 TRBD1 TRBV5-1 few CASSLMGQGYNEQFF TGCGCCAGCAGCTTGATGGGACAGGGGTATAATGAGCAGTTCTTC
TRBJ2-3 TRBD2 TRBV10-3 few CATTGTTLGDTQYF TGTGCCACCACGGGGACTACCCTCGGGGATACGCAGTATTTT
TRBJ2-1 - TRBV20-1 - CSASRGAPYNEQFF TGCAGTGCTAGCAGGGGGGCCCCCTACAATGAGCAGTTCTTC
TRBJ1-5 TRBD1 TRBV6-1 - CASRRDRADQPQHF TGTGCCAGCAGGCGGGACAGGGCCGATCAGCCCCAGCATTTT
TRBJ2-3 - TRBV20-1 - CSARGQQFTDTQYF TGCAGTGCTCGGGGTCAGCAGTTCACAGATACGCAGTATTTT
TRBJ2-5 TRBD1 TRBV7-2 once CASSKTQGPSFKETQYF TGTGCCAGCAGCAAAACACAGGGGCCATCCTTCAAAGAGACCCAGTACTTC
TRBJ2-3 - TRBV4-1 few CASSQDRLGGGTQYF TGCGCCAGCAGCCAAGATCGCCTCGGAGGCGGTACGCAGTATTTT
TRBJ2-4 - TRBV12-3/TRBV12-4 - CASSPGLPRRAKNIQYF TGTGCCAGCAGTCCGGGACTCCCCCGGCGGGCCAAAAACATTCAGTACTTC
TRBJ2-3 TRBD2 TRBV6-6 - CASGRGGASTDTQYF TGTGCCAGCGGACGGGGGGGGGCCAGCACAGATACGCAGTATTTT
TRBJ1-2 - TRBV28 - CATKNFGQGGYTF TGTGCCACCAAAAATTTCGGACAAGGCGGCTACACCTTC
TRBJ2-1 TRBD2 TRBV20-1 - CSARAGLVAPSYNEQFF TGCAGTGCTAGGGCGGGACTAGTGGCCCCCTCCTACAATGAGCAGTTCTTC
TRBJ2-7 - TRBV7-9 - CASSLALGPSSYEQYF TGTGCCAGCAGCTTAGCCTTGGGACCGAGCTCCTACGAGCAGTACTTC
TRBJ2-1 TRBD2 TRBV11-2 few CASSTWTSGAHNEQFF TGTGCCAGCAGCACGTGGACTAGCGGGGCCCACAATGAGCAGTTCTTC
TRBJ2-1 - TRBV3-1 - CASSYSGREQFF TGTGCCAGCAGCTACAGCGGCCGCGAGCAGTTCTTC
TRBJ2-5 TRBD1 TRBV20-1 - CSARHYQGAEETQYF TGCAGTGCCCGACACTATCAGGGGGCAGAAGAGACCCAGTACTTC
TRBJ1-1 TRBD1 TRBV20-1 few CSAERTGQAFF TGCAGTGCTGAAAGGACAGGGCAGGCTTTCTTT
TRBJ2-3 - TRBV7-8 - CASSLGGIDTQYF TGTGCCAGCAGCTTAGGGGGGATCGATACGCAGTATTTT
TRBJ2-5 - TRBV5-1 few CASSPSGQRSETQYF TGCGCCAGCAGCCCCTCCGGACAGCGGTCGGAGACCCAGTACTTC
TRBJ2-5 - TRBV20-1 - CSASRGAGETQYF TGCAGTGCTAGTCGAGGCGCAGGAGAGACCCAGTACTTC
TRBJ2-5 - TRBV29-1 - CSGAHRAEETQYF TGCAGCGGAGCCCACAGGGCGGAAGAGACCCAGTACTTC
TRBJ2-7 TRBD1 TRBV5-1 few CASSLSTGQGAYEQYF TGCGCCAGCAGCTTATCGACAGGACAGGGGGCTTACGAGCAGTACTTC
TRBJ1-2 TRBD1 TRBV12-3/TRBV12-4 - CASSSGTGRLTNYGYTF TGTGCCAGCAGCTCCGGGACAGGGCGTTTAACTAACTATGGCTACACCTTC
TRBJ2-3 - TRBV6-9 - CASSFLVRGRSTDTQYF TGTGCCAGCAGTTTTCTAGTTAGGGGGAGAAGCACAGATACGCAGTATTTT
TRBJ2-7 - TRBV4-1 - CASSPAHGGNDEQYF TGCGCCAGCAGCCCTGCACATGGAGGGAACGACGAGCAGTACTTC
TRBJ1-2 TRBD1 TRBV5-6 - CASSPGTGSAINYSYTF TGTGCCAGCAGCCCCGGGACAGGATCAGCTATTAACTATAGCTACACCTTC
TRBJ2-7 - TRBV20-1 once CSARVRVHEQYF TGCAGTGCTAGAGTAAGGGTCCACGAGCAGTACTTC
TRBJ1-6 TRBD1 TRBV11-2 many CASSSGQGAQAPLHF TGTGCCAGCAGCTCGGGACAGGGGGCGCAGGCACCCCTCCACTTT
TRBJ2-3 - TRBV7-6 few CASSNYFTDTQYF TGTGCCAGCAGCAATTACTTCACAGATACGCAGTATTTT
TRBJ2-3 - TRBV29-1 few CSVDTGSTDTQYF TGCAGCGTTGATACGGGGAGCACAGATACGCAGTATTTT
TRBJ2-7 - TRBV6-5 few CASSFPVGEQYF TGTGCCAGCAGTTTTCCAGTTGGCGAGCAGTACTTC
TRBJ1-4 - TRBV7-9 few CASSLETGQGEEKLFF TGTGCCAGCAGTCTCGAGACGGGGCAGGGAGAGGAAAAACTGTTTTTT
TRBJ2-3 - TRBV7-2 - CASSLAGTPFRDTQYF TGTGCCAGCAGCTTAGCCGGGACCCCATTCCGGGATACGCAGTATTTT
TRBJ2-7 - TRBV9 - CASSARRDGYEQYF TGTGCCAGCAGCGCGCGCCGGGACGGCTACGAGCAGTACTTC
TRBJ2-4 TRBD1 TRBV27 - CASSLQGENIQYF TGTGCCAGCAGTTTACAGGGGGAAAACATTCAGTACTTC